This record concerns one TCR beta chain sequence. Its antigen is undetermined. Germline-derived CDR1 and CDR2 are MDHEN and SYDVKM. V was pared by 6 bases and J by 0 bases, with 7 bases of the junction left unmatched. This CDR3 has 15 residues. The data originate from a study of cytomegalovirus exposure and HLA in healthy donors. The PCR ran on 60 Vbeta and 13 Jbeta primers. TCRdb keeps only in-frame clones here, not all; method: immunoSEQ multiplex PCR. Altogether 87,000 or so clones are present, 7.6% being singletons, with the ten largest covering approximately 2.5%. Study observations and caveats: About 87% or about 30% of the time was how often most TCR beta V segments were productive, according to an earlier analysis. Later findings reportedly placed an Asian-associated ancestry cluster below the approximately 630-donor mean for N-insertions. Later analysis showed most CMV-associated TCR beta chains appearing HLA-restricted.

This TCR was recovered from a man in his forties or fifties in good health and CMV-seronegative. The sample consisted of PBMCs. This sequence joins TRBV28 and TRBJ1-2; 7 positions match TRBD1. The CDR3: CASSTGALSNYGYTF. For the CDR3, the DNA is TGTGCCAGCAGCACAGGGGCCTTATCTAACTATGGCTACACCTTC.